The 4 T cell receptor beta chains in this list originate from one sample, sequenced in a study of CD8 T cells in Susac syndrome. Random hexamers primed reverse transcription of roughly 0.5 to 1 ug RNA. One entry per CDR3 protein results from TCRdb running MiXCR on the immunoSEQ multiplex PCR reads. The sample yields about 200,000 distinct CDR3 sequences, 90% to 97% seen once. The sample comprised CD4+ T cells from PBMCs. The receptors stem from a human donor with multiple sclerosis.

The gene calls are TRBV20-1 and TRBJ2-7, with 10 bases aligning to TRBD1. Germline values: CDR1 DFQATT, CDR2 SNEGSKA (reference sequence). V dropped 2 bases and J dropped 5; count of bases not matched to a gene: 3. This CDR3 is 13 amino acids long. Here the CDR3 reads CSARTGQGNEQYF. The CDR3 coding sequence is TGCAGTGCTAGAACGGGACAGGGGAACGAGCAGTACTTC.

This chain uses TRBV3-1 with TRBJ2-7, with D unclear. From germline, CDR1 is LGHDT and CDR2 YNNKEL (reference sequence). Trimming took off 0 bases at V and 0 bases at J, with 6 bases between the two ends. The CDR3 extends over 14 amino acids. The CDR3 protein is CASSQEPSSYEQYF. CDR3 bases: TGTGCCAGCAGCCAAGAACCCAGCTCCTACGAGCAGTACTTC.

The chain carries TRBV2 and TRBJ1-5, with a possible D match to TRBD1 (6 bases). The ends were cut back, 3 bases at V and 5 bases at J, with 11 bases in the middle. CDR1 and CDR2 (germline): SNHLY, FYNNEI. The CDR3 is made up of 14 amino acids. CDR3 in amino acids: CASSEQGPDQPQHF. CDR3 nucleotides: TGTGCCAGCAGTGAGCAGGGGCCGGATCAGCCCCAGCATTTT.

The rearrangement joins TRBV3-1 to TRBJ1-1, with D maybe TRBD1 (5 bases). The V end lost 2 bases, the J end lost 4 bases, and 14 bases lay between the germline ends. The CDR3 sequence is 15 residues long. Germline CDR1 LGHDT, CDR2 YNNKEL (reference sequence). The CDR3 loop reads CASSQNPAGTTEAFF. The CDR3 nucleotides are TGTGCCAGCAGCCAAAACCCCGCTGGGACCACTGAAGCTTTCTTT. Looking up the rest from reference TRBV3-1 and TRBJ1-1 gives the full variable domain: DTAVSQTPKYLVTQMGNDKSIKCEQNLGHDTMYWYKQDSKKFLKIMFSYNNKELIINETVPNRFSPKSPDKAHLNLHINSLELGDSAVYFCASSQNPAGTTEAFFGQGTRLTVV.